This TCR beta chain was retrieved from a study of cytomegalovirus exposure and HLA in healthy donors. Study summary: Falling in the Caucasian-associated ancestry cluster were 80% to 90% of under 450 genotyped donors.

PCR was performed using 60 Vbeta and 13 Jbeta primers. The repertoire was sequenced with immunoSEQ multiplex PCR; TCRdb's copy has only in-frame clones and lacks some. The table includes 170,000 or so clones, 79% detected once. For this clone: Its antigen is unknown.

Regarding the study as a whole: Follow-up analysis later connected one missense variant in DCLRE1C with trimming of TCR beta V- and J-genes. Earlier findings revealed that most TCR beta V segments proved productive either about 87% or about 30% of the time.

Sequences were obtained from PBMCs. The sequence was obtained from a middle-aged woman in good health and CMV-seronegative.

The CDR3: CASSLDRGRGGSFTEAFF. CDR3 in DNA: TGTGCCAGCAGCTTGGATCGGGGCCGGGGGGGGTCATTCACTGAAGCTTTCTTT. The chain employs TRBV5-4 and TRBJ1-1; tentatively, D is TRBD1 (5 bases). Germline CDR1 and CDR2: SGHNT and YYREEE (reference sequence). The length of the CDR3 is 18 residues. Trimming took off 0 bases at V and 4 bases at J, with 22 bases between the two ends.